The 11 T cell receptor beta chains in this list originate from one sample, sequenced in a study of blood T cell repertoires in COVID-19. TCRdb's table, derived via immunoSEQ multiplex PCR, lists solely in-frame clones and lacks some. The repertoire includes 150,000 to 200,000 clones, 75% to 85% of them detected once, and nearly 3.5% sits in the top ten. Sequencing was performed on PBMCs or T cells enriched from blood (not recorded which). These receptors originate from a woman aged 55-70 years who had recovered from COVID-19.

The V and J genes are TRBV9 and TRBJ2-2; TRBD2 aligns across 10 bases. The CDR3 consists of 15 residues. V was pared by 6 bases and J by 4 bases, with 6 bases of the junction left unmatched. Germline CDR1 is SGDLS and CDR2 is YYNGEE. The CDR3 DNA follows: TGTGCCAGCAAAACTAGCGGGGCTGGCACCGGGGAGCTGTTTTTT. Protein sequence: CASKTSGAGTGELFF.

The chain joins TRBV7-2 to TRBJ2-1, with D perhaps matching TRBD2 (6 bases). CDR1 SGHTA and CDR2 FQGNSA come from the germline V gene. This CDR3 spans 18 amino acids. The V and J ends lost 6 bases and 0 bases respectively, with 21 bases between them. CDR3 amino acids: CASSQGGVAASSYNEQFF. Written as DNA, the CDR3 is TGTGCCAGCAGTCAAGGTGGGGTAGCGGCGAGCTCCTACAATGAGCAGTTCTTC.

The gene calls are TRBV6-5 and TRBJ2-2, with 10 bases matching TRBD2. The junction had 1 base not matched to a gene; V was cut back by 8 bases and J by 4 bases. The CDR3 runs to 13 residues. Germline V gene lookup returns CDR1 MNHEY and CDR2 SVGAGI. The CDR3 DNA reads as TGTGCCAGCCGACTAGCGGGCACCGGGGAGCTGTTTTTT. Translation gives CASRLAGTGELFF.

This chain links TRBV24-1 with TRBJ2-2; D is perhaps TRBD1 (5 bases). The CDR3 totals 16 residues. The ends were cut back, 4 bases at V and 0 bases at J, with 11 bases in the middle. Germline CDR1 KGHDR, CDR2 SFDVKD. CDR3 DNA: TGTGCCACCAGTGACCCCGACAGTTCGAACACCGGGGAGCTGTTTTTT. It yields the protein CATSDPDSSNTGELFF.

V gene TRBV23-1 combines with J gene TRBJ1-1; D uncertain. TRBV23-1 is known as an ORF, though its function is uncertain. The germline V and J ends were trimmed by 8 bases and 4 bases, with 8 bases remaining between them. The CDR3 spans 11 residues. CDR3 region: CASAPGTEAFF. The CDR3 DNA reads TGCGCCAGCGCCCCGGGCACTGAAGCTTTCTTT.

The chain has TRBV5-6 and TRBJ2-7; D is perhaps TRBD2 (7 bases). The germline V gene has CDR1 SGHDT and CDR2 YYEEEE. Trimming left V 2 bases short and J 3 bases short, with 15 bases between. CDR3 length equals 15 residues. DNA of the CDR3: TGTGCCAGCAGCTTTGATCCGGGGGGCTACTACGAGCAGTACTTC. This gives the protein CASSFDPGGYYEQYF.

The J gene is TRBJ2-2, the V gene TRBV9, with a possible D match to TRBD2 (5 bases). The CDR3 runs 15 residues. V lost 7 bases and J lost 0, with 13 bases in between. The germline V gene has CDR1 SGDLS and CDR2 YYNGEE. The CDR3 nucleotides are TGTGCCAGCGGAGTATACGGGGCGAACACCGGGGAGCTGTTTTTT. Encoded protein: CASGVYGANTGELFF.

J is TRBJ2-3 and V is TRBV12-5; no reliable D call. Per the germline V gene, CDR1 is LGHNT and CDR2 is FRNRAP. The CDR3 has 14 amino acids. The V end was cut by 2 bases, the J end by 3 bases, with 9 bases between. The CDR3 region is CASGLRYNTDTQYF. The CDR3 nucleotides are TGTGCTAGTGGTTTGAGATACAATACAGATACGCAGTATTTT.

The chain links TRBV9 to TRBJ1-4, with TRBD1 matching 10 bases. Trimming removed 4 bases from V and 4 bases from J; junction bases left unmatched: 4. Germline CDR1 reads SGDLS; CDR2 reads YYNGEE. The CDR3 consists of 15 residues. CDR3 loop: CASSPRDRGNEKLFF. CDR3 coding DNA: TGTGCCAGCAGCCCCCGGGACAGGGGTAATGAAAAACTGTTTTTT.

This rearrangement joins TRBV10-3 to TRBJ1-3; tentative D call: TRBD1 (6 bases). The ends were cut back, 2 bases at V and 5 bases at J, with 22 bases in the middle. The CDR3 sequence is 18 residues long. The germline V gene has CDR1 ENHRY and CDR2 SYGVKD. CDR3: CAISEPSRGQGFRNTIYF. The CDR3 region has the DNA TGTGCCATCAGTGAGCCCTCAAGAGGGCAGGGGTTTAGAAACACCATATATTTT.

The chain joins TRBV2 to TRBJ2-1, with 11 bases aligning to TRBD2. V lost 4 bases to trimming and J lost 0 bases; unmatched junction nucleotides: 8. The CDR3 totals 18 residues. The germline gives CDR1 SNHLY, CDR2 FYNNEI. The CDR3 spells CASSGGTSGLSSYNEQFF. The CDR3 DNA reads TGTGCCAGCAGTGGGGGGACTAGCGGCCTTAGCTCCTACAATGAGCAGTTCTTC.